The sequence of this T cell receptor (beta chain) was determined in a study of blood T cell repertoires in COVID-19. Overall study context: The cDNA or gDNA used as material had been derived from T cells, B-cell-depleted T cells, or PBMCs.

The CDR3 runs to 13 residues. Trimming stripped 0 bases from V and 5 bases from J, with 7 bases between. Per the germline V gene, CDR1 is SGHNT and CDR2 is YENEEA. Measured with immunoSEQ multiplex PCR; TCRdb has only the in-frame clones, and not every one. The table lists 200,000 to 300,000 clones, 88% of them singletons. Only one count was recorded for this clone. Participants came from about two dozen US areas, aged roughly 18 to 89 years. Clinical history reported by participants formed the basis on which cohorts were assigned. The receptor comes from a middle-aged woman with acute COVID-19. Source material: PBMCs or T cells enriched from blood (not recorded which). The chain couples TRBV11-3 to TRBJ2-5; D gene ambiguous. CDR3 sequence: CASSLEGPETQYF. The CDR3 DNA follows: TGTGCCAGCAGCTTAGAGGGCCCCGAGACCCAGTACTTC.